This T cell receptor beta chain was captured by sequencing in a study of T cell repertoires in cytomegalovirus infection. On the study more broadly: Matching HLA type, along with CMV infection, was indicated by public TCR beta signatures.

Broader study findings: Ex vivo responses were dominated by HLA-C-restricted CMV-specific TCR beta clonotypes. Public TCR beta family frequency separated CMV-and-HLA carriers, including in an independent cohort.

A note on this clonotype: The antigen remains undetermined.

TCRdb re-called the reads through MiXCR, storing one row per CDR3 protein. The sample gives a few hundred thousand distinct CDR3 sequences, approximately 22% of which show up once; around a sixth is in the top ten. Trimming took off 2 bases at V and 5 bases at J, with 5 bases between the two ends. Looked up from germline, CDR1 is MNHEY and CDR2 is SVGEGT. The CDR3 is 12 residues long. The rearrangement links TRBV6-2 or TRBV6-3 to TRBJ2-3; D is undetermined. What was sequenced was CD8+ T cells from PBMCs. The clonotype originates from a human donor in good health (CMV status not recorded). Some clones in this sample may be carry-over from other donors' samples. The CDR3 here is CASSYNEDTQYF. The CDR3 DNA is TGTGCCAGCAGTTACAACGAAGATACGCAGTATTTT.